These 14 T cell receptor beta chains were all obtained from the same sample, sequenced in a study of CD8+ T cells in alopecia areata. The sequencing template was cDNA reverse transcribed from extracted RNA. Method: immunoSEQ multiplex PCR; TCRdb's copy keeps in-frame clones and lacks some. The sample lists about 180,000 clones; 59% were seen once. Source: CD4+ T cells sorted from blood, taken at week 0. These receptors were collected from a human donor with alopecia areata.

This clone was detected a few times. J is TRBJ2-7 and V is TRBV6-1; D might be TRBD1 (5 bases). The ends were cut back, 3 bases at V and 6 bases at J, with 15 bases in the middle. The CDR3 extends over 14 amino acids. Per germline, CDR1 MNHNS and CDR2 SASEGT. The CDR3 is CASSDQGMASEQYF. The CDR3 nucleotides read TGTGCCAGCAGTGATCAGGGTATGGCGTCCGAGCAGTACTTC.

The chain combines TRBV29-1 with TRBJ2-3, with D perhaps TRBD1 or TRBD2 (5 bases each). Trimming took off 5 bases at V and 0 bases at J, with 12 bases between the two ends. This CDR3 is built from 14 residues. Germline V gene data show CDR1 as SQVTM and CDR2 as ANQGSEA. CDR3 sequence: CSVLTGTSTDTQYF. The CDR3 DNA reads TGCAGCGTTTTAACGGGGACCAGCACAGATACGCAGTATTTT.

This clone was recorded only once. This rearrangement joins TRBV5-1 to TRBJ1-5; D possibly corresponds to TRBD1 (5 bases). CDR3 size: 17 residues. The germline V and J ends were trimmed by 0 bases and 4 bases, with 17 bases remaining between them. The V gene's germline CDR1 is SGHRS and CDR2 YFSETQ. In DNA form, the CDR3 reads TGCGCCAGCAGCTTGGATCAGGGCCCTAGGGGTAATCAGCCCCAGCATTTT. It encodes CASSLDQGPRGNQPQHF. Supplemented by reference TRBV5-1 and TRBJ1-5, the full variable domain reads KAGVTQTPRYLIKTRGQQVTLSCSPISGHRSVSWYQQTPGQGLQFLFEYFSETQRNKGNFPGRFSGRQFSNSRSEMNVSTLELGDSALYLCASSLDQGPRGNQPQHFGDGTRLSIL.

This clone was counted only a few times. This chain connects TRBV30 to TRBJ1-6; no clear D. Germline CDR1 GTSNPN, CDR2 SVGIG (reference sequence). Trimming shortened V by 2 bases and J by 6 bases, and 8 bases separated the two germline ends. CDR3 length equals 13 residues. The CDR3 sequence is CAWSRIPNSPLHF. CDR3 sequence (DNA): TGTGCCTGGAGTCGCATCCCTAATTCACCCCTCCACTTT.

The CDR3 DNA reads as TGTGCCAGCCAAAGATCGCCCTACGAGCAGTACTTC. Amino acids: CASQRSPYEQYF. The chain is built from TRBV6-5 and TRBJ2-7; D gene unclear. The CDR3 runs to 12 residues. V dropped 8 bases and J dropped 2 bases, with 10 bases sitting between them. Germline V gene data show CDR1 as MNHEY and CDR2 as SVGAGI.

V usage is TRBV29-1 and J usage is TRBJ1-4; D not resolved. Germline CDR1 and CDR2: SQVTM and ANQGSEA. V was clipped by 4 bases and J by 5 bases, with 17 bases between them. The CDR3 loop spans 15 amino acids. The CDR3 bases are TGCAGCGTTGCTATTTCGGGCGTCAAGAATGAAAAACTGTTTTTT. Residues: CSVAISGVKNEKLFF.

This clone showed up just once. V and J are TRBV19 and TRBJ1-5; TRBD1 matches at 7 bases. The V gene's germline CDR1 is LNHDA and CDR2 SQIVND (reference sequence). The CDR3 contains 18 residues. After removal of 5 bases from V and 4 bases from J, the junction contained 17 bases not matched to a gene. The CDR3: CASSSRTTGHRLNQPQHF. DNA of the CDR3: TGTGCCAGTAGTTCCCGAACGACAGGGCATCGTCTTAATCAGCCCCAGCATTTT.

The chain links TRBV5-1 to TRBJ1-2; possible D gene TRBD1, 5 bases. The germline V gene has CDR1 SGHRS and CDR2 YFSETQ. The CDR3 runs 13 residues. V was trimmed by 0 bases and J by 5 bases, leaving 8 bases between them. The CDR3 DNA is TGCGCCAGCAGCTTGGCCTCAGGGTATGGCTACACCTTC. Translating gives CASSLASGYGYTF.

This clone was detected only once. This chain joins TRBV4-1 and TRBJ2-6; possibly TRBD2 for D (5 bases). Trimming pared 1 base from V and 2 bases from J, leaving 9 bases between. This CDR3 comprises 16 residues. Per germline, CDR1 MGHRA and CDR2 YSYEKL. The CDR3 nucleotides read TGCGCCAGCAGCCAAGCGGGGATGCCTGGGGCCAACGTCCTGACTTTC. Amino acids: CASSQAGMPGANVLTF.

This clone was counted many times. Here the CDR3 DNA reads TGTGCCAGCAGTTACTCGATCGGAGGGGAGACCCAGTACTTC. It encodes CASSYSIGGETQYF. The gene calls are TRBV6-5 and TRBJ2-5, with D tentatively TRBD2 (6 bases). Deletions cut 0 bases from V and 5 bases from J, with 10 bases between. This CDR3 contains 14 residues. The germline V gene encodes CDR1 MNHEY and CDR2 SVGAGI.

The V call is TRBV19, the J call TRBJ1-5, with 10 positions matching TRBD1. The CDR3 has 17 residues. Germline V gene data show CDR1 as LNHDA and CDR2 as SQIVND (reference sequence). V gave up 5 bases and J gave up 6 bases; unmatched junction bases: 13. The chain's CDR3 is CASSARTGGWVRQPQHF. Here the CDR3 DNA reads TGTGCCAGTAGTGCCCGGACAGGGGGATGGGTTCGTCAGCCCCAGCATTTT.

The chain carries TRBV19 and TRBJ2-1; D remains unclear. Germline V CDR1 and CDR2: LNHDA, SQIVND (reference sequence). This CDR3 is 16 amino acids long. V was trimmed by 4 bases and J by 10 bases, leaving 23 bases between them. The DNA of the CDR3 is TGTGCCAGTAGTACTCTCCCTATCGGCCCTCCTCGAGAGCAGTTCTTC. Its translation is CASSTLPIGPPREQFF.

The chain couples TRBV29-1 to TRBJ1-1; tentatively, D is TRBD1 (6 bases). V lost 4 bases, J lost 2 bases, and 11 bases lay in between. Germline lookup yields CDR1 SQVTM and CDR2 ANQGSEA. This CDR3 has 13 amino acids. The CDR3 DNA sequence: TGCAGCGTTGGCGGACAGAGAAACACTGAAGCTTTCTTT. This sequence encodes CSVGGQRNTEAFF.

Turning to this clone: This specimen includes other DNA sequences encoding the same CDR3. The chain couples TRBV2 to TRBJ2-3; 7 bases line up with TRBD2. The CDR3 has 15 residues. Germline V lookup: CDR1 SNHLY, CDR2 FYNNEI. Trimming cost V 4 bases and J 1 base; bases outside gene matches: 5. This chain's CDR3 is CASSAQGGGTDTQYF. The CDR3 nucleotides read TGTGCCAGCAGTGCCCAGGGAGGGGGCACAGATACGCAGTATTTT.